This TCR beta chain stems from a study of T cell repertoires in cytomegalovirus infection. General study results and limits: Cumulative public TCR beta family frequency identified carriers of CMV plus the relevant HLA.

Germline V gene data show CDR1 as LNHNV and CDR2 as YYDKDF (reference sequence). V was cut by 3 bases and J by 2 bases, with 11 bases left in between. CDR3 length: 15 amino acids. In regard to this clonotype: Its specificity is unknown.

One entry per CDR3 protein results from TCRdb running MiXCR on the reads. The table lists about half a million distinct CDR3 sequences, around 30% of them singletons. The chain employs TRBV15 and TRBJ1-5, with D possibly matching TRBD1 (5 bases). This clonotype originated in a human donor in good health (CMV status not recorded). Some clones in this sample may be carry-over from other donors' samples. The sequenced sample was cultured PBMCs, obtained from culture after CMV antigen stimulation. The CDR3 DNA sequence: TGTGCCACCAGCAGGGAACGGGGGGGCAATCAGCCCCAGCATTTT. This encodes CATSRERGGNQPQHF.